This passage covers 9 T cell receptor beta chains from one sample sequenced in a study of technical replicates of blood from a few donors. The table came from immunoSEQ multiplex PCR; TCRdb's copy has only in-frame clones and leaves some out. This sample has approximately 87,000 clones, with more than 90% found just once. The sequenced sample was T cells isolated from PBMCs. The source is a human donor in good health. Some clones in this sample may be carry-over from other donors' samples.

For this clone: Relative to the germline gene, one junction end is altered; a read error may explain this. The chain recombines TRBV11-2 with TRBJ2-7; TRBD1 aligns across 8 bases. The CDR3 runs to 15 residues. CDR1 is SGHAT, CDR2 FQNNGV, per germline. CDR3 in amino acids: CASSLDRDRPYEQYF. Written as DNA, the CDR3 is TGTGCCAGCAGTTTAGACCGGGACAGGCCCTACGAGCAGTACTTC. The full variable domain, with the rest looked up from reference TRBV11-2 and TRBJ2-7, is EAGVAQSPRYKIIEKRQSVAFWCNPISGHATLYWYQQILGQGPKLLIQFQNNGVVDDSQLPKDRFSAERLKGVDSTLKIQPAKLEDSAVYLCASSLDRDRPYEQYFGPGTRLTVT.

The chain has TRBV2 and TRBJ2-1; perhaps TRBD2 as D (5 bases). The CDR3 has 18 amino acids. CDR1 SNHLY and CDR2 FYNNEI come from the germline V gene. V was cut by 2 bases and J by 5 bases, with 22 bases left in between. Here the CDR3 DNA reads TGTGCCAGCAGTGAATCGCCTTGGGTCCGCGGGTCCGACAATGAGCAGTTCTTC. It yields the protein CASSESPWVRGSDNEQFF. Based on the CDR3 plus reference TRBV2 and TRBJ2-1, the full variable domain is EPEVTQTPSHQVTQMGQEVILRCVPISNHLYFYWYRQILGQKVEFLVSFYNNEISEKSEIFDDQFSVERPDGSNFTLKIRSTKLEDSAMYFCASSESPWVRGSDNEQFFGPGTRLTVL.

Here the CDR3 DNA reads TGTGCCAGCAGCAAAGTAAGAAAAAAGCGTGGAGGACTAGCGGGAAGGAGCTACAATGAGCAGTTCTTC. This sequence encodes CASSKVRKKRGGLAGRSYNEQFF. The genes are TRBV21-1 and TRBJ2-1; the table calls TRBD2, which could not be checked here. TRBV21-1 is designated a pseudogene. The CDR3 sequence is 23 residues long.

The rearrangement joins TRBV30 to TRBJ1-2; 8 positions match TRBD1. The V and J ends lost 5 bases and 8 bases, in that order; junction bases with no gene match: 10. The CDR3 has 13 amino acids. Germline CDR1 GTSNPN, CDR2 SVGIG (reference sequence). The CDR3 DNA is TGTGCCTGGGCCCGACAGGGGATGAGCGGCTACACCTTC. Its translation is CAWARQGMSGYTF. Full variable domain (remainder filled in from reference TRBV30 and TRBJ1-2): SQTIHQWPATLVQPVGSPLSLECTVEGTSNPNLYWYRQAAGRGLQLLFYSVGIGQISSEVPQNLSASRPQDRQFILSSKKLLLSDSGFYLCAWARQGMSGYTFGSGTRLTVV.

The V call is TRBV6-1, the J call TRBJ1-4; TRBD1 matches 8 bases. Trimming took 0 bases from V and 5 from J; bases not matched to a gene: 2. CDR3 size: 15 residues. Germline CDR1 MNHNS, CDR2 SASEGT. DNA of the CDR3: TGTGCCAGCAGTGAAGCCTGGACAGGGAATGAAAAACTGTTTTTT. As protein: CASSEAWTGNEKLFF.

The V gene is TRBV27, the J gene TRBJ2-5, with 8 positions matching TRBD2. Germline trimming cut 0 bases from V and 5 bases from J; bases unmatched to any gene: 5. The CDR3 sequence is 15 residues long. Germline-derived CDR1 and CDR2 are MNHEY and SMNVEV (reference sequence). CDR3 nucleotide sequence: TGTGCCAGCAGTTTATCCGGGGGGGGCGGGGAGACCCAGTACTTC. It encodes CASSLSGGGGETQYF.

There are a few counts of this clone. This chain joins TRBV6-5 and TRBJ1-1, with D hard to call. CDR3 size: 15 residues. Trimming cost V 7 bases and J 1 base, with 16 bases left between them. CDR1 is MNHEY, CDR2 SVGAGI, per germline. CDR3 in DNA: TGTGCCAGCAAACTCATCATTTCTGGGAACACTGAAGCTTTCTTT. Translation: CASKLIISGNTEAFF.

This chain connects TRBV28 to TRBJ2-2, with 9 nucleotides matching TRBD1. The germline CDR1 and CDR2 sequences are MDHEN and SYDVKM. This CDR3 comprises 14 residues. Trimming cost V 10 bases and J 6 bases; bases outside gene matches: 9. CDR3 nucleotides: TGTGCCACAGAGGCCGGGACAGGGTCCGGGGAGCTGTTTTTT. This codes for CATEAGTGSGELFF.

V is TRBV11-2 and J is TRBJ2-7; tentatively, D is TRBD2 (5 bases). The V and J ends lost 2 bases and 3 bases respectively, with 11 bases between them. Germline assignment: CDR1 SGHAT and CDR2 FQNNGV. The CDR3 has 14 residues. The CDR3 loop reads CASSLQRISYEQYF. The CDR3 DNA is TGTGCCAGCAGCTTACAGCGGATCAGCTACGAGCAGTACTTC.